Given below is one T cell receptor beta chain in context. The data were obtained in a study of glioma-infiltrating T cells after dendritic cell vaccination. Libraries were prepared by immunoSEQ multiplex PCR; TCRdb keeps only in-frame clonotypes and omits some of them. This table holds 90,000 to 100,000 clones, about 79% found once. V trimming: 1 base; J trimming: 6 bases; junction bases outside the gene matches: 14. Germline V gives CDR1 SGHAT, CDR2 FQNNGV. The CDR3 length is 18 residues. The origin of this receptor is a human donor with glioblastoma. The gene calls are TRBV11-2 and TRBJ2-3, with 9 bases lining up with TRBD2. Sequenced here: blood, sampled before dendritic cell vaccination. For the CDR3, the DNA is TGTGCCAGCAGCTTAGTTGGAGGCGGGAGGGCCGGGTGGGATACGCAGTATTTT. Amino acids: CASSLVGGGRAGWDTQYF.